One sample yielded the 17 T cell receptor beta chains listed below, sequenced in a study of blood T cell repertoires in COVID-19. Data came from immunoSEQ multiplex PCR; TCRdb stores just in-frame clones and leaves some out. This sample has approximately 120,000 clones, with 85% found just once. Sequencing was done on a sample of peripheral blood. These receptors were obtained from a woman of 80 years or more with COVID-19, enrolled during active disease.

The chain is built from TRBV7-2 and TRBJ1-5; D may be TRBD1 (5 bases). The CDR3 extends over 17 amino acids. Between the trimmed V and J ends, which lost 1 base and 0 bases, there was a span of 13 bases. CDR1 SGHTA and CDR2 FQGNSA come from the germline V gene. Here the CDR3 DNA reads TGTGCCAGCAGCTTAGAGGGGCAGCACTCTAGCAATCAGCCCCAGCATTTT. It codes for CASSLEGQHSSNQPQHF.

In the case of this clone: The junction differs from germline at one of its ends, possibly a read error. The chain combines TRBV15 with TRBJ2-7, with TRBD1 identical over 7 bases. The CDR3 is 16 residues long. CDR1 and CDR2 (germline): LNHNV, YYDKDF (reference sequence). The CDR3 DNA sequence: TGTGCCACCAGCGGAGATACGACAGGGAGCTCCTACGAGCAGTACTTC. Protein product: CATSGDTTGSSYEQYF.

The genes are TRBV2 and TRBJ2-6; TRBD1 aligns across 9 bases. The CDR3 sequence is 19 residues long. CDR1 and CDR2 (germline): SNHLY, FYNNEI. Trimming at V came to 4 bases and at J to 2 bases, leaving 12 bases not matched to a gene. CDR3 in DNA: TGTGCCAGCAGTGGTTGGGGGACAGGGTTTACAGCTGGGGCCAACGTCCTGACTTTC. Protein sequence: CASSGWGTGFTAGANVLTF.

V usage is TRBV29-1 and J usage is TRBJ2-1; 12 positions match TRBD1. Germline trimming cut 3 bases from V and 4 bases from J; bases unmatched to any gene: 4. The germline CDR1 and CDR2 sequences are SQVTM and ANQGSEA. The CDR3 totals 15 residues. The CDR3 region is CSVDRDRGQYNEQFF. For the CDR3, the DNA is TGCAGCGTTGATCGGGACAGGGGGCAGTACAATGAGCAGTTCTTC.

The V call is TRBV9, the J call TRBJ1-5; the D is unclear. Germline V gene data show CDR1 as SGDLS and CDR2 as YYNGEE. This CDR3 spans 16 amino acids. Trimming removed 3 bases at V and 0 bases at J, with 13 bases between. This chain's CDR3 is CASSGGEGFSNQPQHF. CDR3 bases: TGTGCCAGCAGCGGTGGCGAGGGATTTAGCAATCAGCCCCAGCATTTT. The full variable domain, its missing parts supplied by reference TRBV9 and TRBJ1-5, is DSGVTQTPKHLITATGQRVTLRCSPRSGDLSVYWYQQSLDQGLQFLIQYYNGEERAKGNILERFSAQQFPDLHSELNLSSLELGDSALYFCASSGGEGFSNQPQHFGDGTRLSIL.

This chain joins TRBV27 and TRBJ2-1; 11 positions agree with TRBD2. The CDR3 consists of 16 residues. V lost 2 bases to trimming and J lost 4 bases; unmatched junction nucleotides: 4. CDR1 and CDR2 (germline): MNHEY, SMNVEV (reference sequence). The CDR3 loop is CASSLLAGGRYNEQFF. The CDR3 region has the DNA TGTGCCAGCAGTTTACTAGCGGGAGGTCGGTACAATGAGCAGTTCTTC.

V is TRBV7-9 and J is TRBJ2-5; no reliable D call. Deletions cut 6 bases from V and 5 bases from J, with 16 bases between. Germline V gene data show CDR1 as SEHNR and CDR2 as FQNEAQ (reference sequence). The CDR3 contains 14 residues. CDR3 amino acids: CASRLSFSSETQYF. The DNA of the CDR3 is TGTGCCAGCAGGTTGAGCTTTAGTTCGGAGACCCAGTACTTC.

The chain is built from TRBV7-2 and TRBJ1-4; 9 bases are a match to TRBD1. V gave up 5 bases and J gave up 7 bases; unmatched junction bases: 8. Germline loops: CDR1 SGHTA, CDR2 FQGNSA. The CDR3 covers 15 residues. DNA of the CDR3: TGTGCCAGCAGCGCATCCGGGACAGGGTTTGAAAAACTGTTTTTT. Its translation is CASSASGTGFEKLFF.

This chain joins TRBV28 and TRBJ1-2; the match to TRBD1 covers 9 bases. V gave up 4 bases and J gave up 13 bases; unmatched junction bases: 13. The CDR3 has 14 amino acids. CDR1 and CDR2 (germline): MDHEN, SYDVKM. CDR3 nucleotide sequence: TGTGCCAGCAGTTCGGGACAGGGTGGTTTGAATTGCACCTTC. It encodes CASSSGQGGLNCTF.

The rearrangement links TRBV9 to TRBJ1-4; 8 nucleotides line up with TRBD1. Germline V gene sequence: CDR1 SGDLS, CDR2 YYNGEE. This CDR3 region has 17 residues. The junction had 9 bases not matched to a gene; V was cut back by 0 bases and J by 5 bases. This CDR3 is CASSVGGSTGVNEKLFF. The CDR3 coding sequence is TGTGCCAGCAGCGTAGGGGGGTCGACAGGGGTGAATGAAAAACTGTTTTTT.

This chain uses TRBV27 with TRBJ1-6; D might be TRBD1 (5 bases). Trimming cost V 5 bases and J 10 bases, with 15 bases left between them. The germline V gene has CDR1 MNHEY and CDR2 SMNVEV (reference sequence). This CDR3 is built from 14 residues. CDR3 sequence: CASSPGHRNSPLHF. CDR3 nucleotides: TGTGCCAGCAGTCCAGGGCATCGTAACTCACCCCTCCACTTT.

The chain links TRBV19 to TRBJ2-3, with TRBD1 matching 9 bases. Germline trimming cut 5 bases from V and 9 bases from J; bases unmatched to any gene: 18. Germline lookup yields CDR1 LNHDA and CDR2 SQIVND (reference sequence). This CDR3 has 17 amino acids. CDR3 bases: TGTGCCAGTAGTGCCTCTGGGACAGGGTTCGCTGCCAGGACGCAGTATTTT. Its protein is CASSASGTGFAARTQYF.

This rearrangement joins TRBV3-1 (or the pseudogene TRBV3-2) to TRBJ2-5; 9 bases are a match to TRBD2. The junction had 4 bases not matched to a gene; V was cut back by 3 bases and J by 5 bases. The length of the CDR3 is 14 residues. From germline, CDR1 is LGHDT and CDR2 YNNKEL (reference sequence). The CDR3 loop reads CASSHSGSGETQYF. Here the CDR3 DNA reads TGTGCCAGCAGCCATAGCGGGAGCGGTGAGACCCAGTACTTC.

In its sample, this clone was seen a few times. This rearrangement joins TRBV29-1 to TRBJ1-5; no firm D call. The V and J ends lost 5 bases and 2 bases respectively, with 16 bases between them. The CDR3 totals 15 residues. Germline CDR1 and CDR2: SQVTM and ANQGSEA. This chain's CDR3 is CSVSDGGGGNQPQHF. DNA for the CDR3: TGCAGCGTTTCGGACGGAGGTGGTGGCAATCAGCCCCAGCATTTT. The complete variable domain, with remaining parts taken from reference TRBV29-1 and TRBJ1-5, reads SAVISQKPSRDICQRGTSLTIQCQVDSQVTMMFWYRQQPGQSLTLIATANQGSEATYESGFVIDKFPISRPNLTFSTLTVSNMSPEDSSIYLCSVSDGGGGNQPQHFGDGTRLSIL.

The gene calls are TRBV9 and TRBJ1-5; 7 bases map to TRBD1. The V gene end was trimmed by 5 bases and the J gene end by 6 bases; junction bases not matched to a gene: 11. CDR1 and CDR2 from the germline V gene are SGDLS and YYNGEE. The CDR3 runs to 15 residues. The chain's CDR3 is CASSGSGQEGQPQHF. The DNA for the CDR3 is TGTGCCAGCAGTGGTAGTGGACAGGAGGGTCAGCCCCAGCATTTT.

Comment on this clone: The junction does not match germline at one end; this may be a read error. J is TRBJ1-6 and V is TRBV5-6, with a possible D match to TRBD1 (5 bases). This CDR3 region has 13 residues. From germline, CDR1 is SGHDT and CDR2 YYEEEE. The CDR3 DNA reads TGTGCCAGCAGCTTGGGTTTGGGGACTCATATCCGGTTT. Translation: CASSLGLGTHIRF.

J is TRBJ1-5 and V is TRBV21-1. TRBV21-1 is a documented pseudogene. There are 15 residues in the CDR3. The CDR3, as DNA: TGTGCCAGCAGCAAAGACTTCGGGGGGTGTCAGCCCCAGCATTTT. Its translation is CASSKDFGGCQPQHF.